Presented here are 25 T cell receptor beta chains from one specimen sequenced in a study of blood T cells in healthy people across ages. The second PCR ran roughly 6 to 12 cycles with a sample-barcoded 5' primer and J-beta primers. Each CDR3 protein is one row after TCRdb ran MiXCR on the 5' RACE reads. The sample has over 600,000 distinct CDR3 sequences; more than 20% are singletons. The source material was blood. These receptors all stem from an older man in good health.

V and J are TRBV7-9 and TRBJ2-5; weak D call: TRBD2 (6 bases). CDR1 and CDR2 from the germline V gene are SEHNR and FQNEAQ (reference sequence). Trimming pared 6 bases from V and 3 bases from J, leaving 11 bases between. This CDR3 is 13 amino acids long. The CDR3 sequence is CASRATGEETQYF. The CDR3 DNA sequence: TGTGCCAGCAGAGCGACGGGGGAAGAGACCCAGTACTTC.

This clonotype has at least ten counts. The gene calls are TRBV6-6 and TRBJ2-5; 8 bases fit TRBD1. Losses at the gene ends were 0 bases for V and 7 bases for J; bases not matched to a gene: 4. Germline V gene lookup returns CDR1 MNHNY and CDR2 SVGAGI (reference sequence). The length of the CDR3 is 14 residues. The CDR3 protein is CASSYSGQAGTQYF. The CDR3 DNA is TGTGCCAGCAGTTACTCGGGACAGGCCGGGACCCAGTACTTC.

This clonotype has at least ten counts. CDR3 protein: CASSLVLGWNYGYTF. The CDR3 coding sequence is TGTGCCAGCAGCTTAGTGCTGGGGTGGAACTATGGCTACACCTTC. The V gene is TRBV11-2, the J gene TRBJ1-2; D gene uncertain. Between the trimmed V and J ends, which lost 1 base and 2 bases, there was a span of 11 bases. This CDR3 region has 15 residues. CDR1 and CDR2 from the germline V gene are SGHAT and FQNNGV.

The genes are TRBV7-9 and TRBJ2-7; 7 nucleotides agree with TRBD1. Germline CDR1 and CDR2: SEHNR and FQNEAQ (reference sequence). The ends lost 4 bases at V and 2 bases at J; junction bases unmatched: 5. The CDR3 length is 14 residues. The CDR3, as DNA: TGTGCCAGCAGCTCCGGGACAGAGCCCTACGAGCAGTACTTC. Protein product: CASSSGTEPYEQYF.

The chain uses TRBV27 and TRBJ1-2; 7 nucleotides match TRBD1. This CDR3 has 15 residues. Germline V gene data show CDR1 as MNHEY and CDR2 as SMNVEV (reference sequence). Trimming took 5 bases from V and 3 from J; bases not matched to a gene: 9. CDR3 amino acids: CASSVTGIRHYGYTF. The CDR3 bases are TGTGCCAGCAGTGTGACAGGGATACGGCACTATGGCTACACCTTC.

Only a few counts were recorded for this clonotype. This chain joins TRBV7-9 and TRBJ2-3; D is unclear. With 1 base removed from V and 0 bases from J, the gap between germline ends came to 8 bases. CDR3 length: 15 amino acids. Germline V gives CDR1 SEHNR, CDR2 FQNEAQ (reference sequence). The CDR3 coding sequence is TGTGCCAGCAGCTTAGACCTACCCAGCACAGATACGCAGTATTTT. Translation: CASSLDLPSTDTQYF.

The chain recombines TRBV5-1 with TRBJ2-7, with 11 nucleotides matching TRBD1. V lost 4 bases to trimming and J lost 7 bases; unmatched junction nucleotides: 7. Germline lookup yields CDR1 SGHRS and CDR2 YFSETQ. CDR3 size: 14 residues. CDR3 loop: CASSQGQGANEQYF. The CDR3 nucleotides read TGCGCCAGCAGCCAAGGACAGGGGGCGAATGAGCAGTACTTC.

This clonotype occurred a few times. The chain carries TRBV12-3 or TRBV12-4 and TRBJ2-1; tentatively, D is TRBD2 (6 bases). CDR3 length: 15 amino acids. Trimming shortened V by 6 bases and J by 0 bases, and 12 bases separated the two germline ends. In nucleotides, the CDR3 is TGTGCCAGCAGAGCAACTAGCACCTCCTACAATGAGCAGTTCTTC. As protein: CASRATSTSYNEQFF.

This clonotype was counted only a few times. V gene TRBV5-1 combines with J gene TRBJ2-3, with TRBD2 matching 7 bases. Unmatched junction bases numbered 7, after V lost 0 bases and J lost 3 bases. This CDR3 has 16 amino acids. From germline, CDR1 is SGHRS and CDR2 YFSETQ. The CDR3 DNA sequence: TGCGCCAGCAGCTTGGCCGGCGGGGGAGGGACAGATACGCAGTATTTT. As protein: CASSLAGGGGTDTQYF.

This clonotype was observed a handful of times. This chain's CDR3 is CASSLGTSVETQYF. The CDR3 DNA is TGTGCCAGCAGCTTGGGGACTAGCGTTGAGACCCAGTACTTC. The chain uses TRBV7-2 and TRBJ2-5; 10 bases line up with TRBD2. Per germline, CDR1 SGHTA and CDR2 FQGNSA. The CDR3 has 14 residues. V gave up 3 bases and J gave up 5 bases; unmatched junction bases: 3.

This clonotype was detected a few times. The chain recombines TRBV28 with TRBJ2-3; 7 bases match TRBD1. The ends lost 6 bases at V and 0 bases at J; junction bases unmatched: 6. Germline loops: CDR1 MDHEN, CDR2 SYDVKM. CDR3 size: 15 residues. CDR3 coding DNA: TGTGCCAGCAGCTCGGACAGGACTAGCACAGATACGCAGTATTTT. Translating it yields CASSSDRTSTDTQYF.

J is TRBJ2-5 and V is TRBV2, with D possibly matching TRBD2 (5 bases). The J call could be wrong; TRBJ2-7 is a better fit for the DNA end. Germline V CDR1 and CDR2: SNHLY, FYNNEI. The CDR3 consists of 14 residues. CDR3: CASSEGGLIYEQYF. The CDR3 nucleotides read TGTGCCAGCAGTGAGGGCGGACTTATCTACGAGCAGTACTTC.

This clonotype turned up a few times. This chain joins TRBV10-3 and TRBJ1-2; D is ambiguous. Germline V gene data show CDR1 as ENHRY and CDR2 as SYGVKD. CDR3 length equals 12 residues. The V gene lost 7 bases and the J gene lost 5 bases, with 11 bases spanning the gap. The CDR3, as DNA: TGTGCCATCAAATTCGAGGGTTATGGCTACACCTTC. This sequence encodes CAIKFEGYGYTF.

This clonotype has more than one count but fewer than ten. One base away lies a much larger clone, so this may be a sequencing read error. The chain employs TRBV29-1 and TRBJ2-1; a weak D match, TRBD1 (5 bases). With the DNA end fitting TRBJ2-5 better, the J assignment may be wrong. This CDR3 is 14 amino acids long. Per the germline V gene, CDR1 is SQVTM and CDR2 is ANQGSEA. The CDR3 here is CSVVATRARAVQYF. The CDR3 coding sequence is TGCAGCGTTGTGGCTACCAGGGCCAGGGCCGTCCAGTACTTC.

CDR3 coding DNA: TGCAGTGCTAGAGAGTCTCCGAACACTGAAGCTTTCTTT. It specifies CSARESPNTEAFF. This chain links TRBV20-1 with TRBJ1-1; no firm D call. Germline V lookup: CDR1 DFQATT, CDR2 SNEGSKA (reference sequence). V lost 0 bases, J lost 1 base, and 6 bases lay in between. The CDR3 runs to 13 residues.

A remark on this clonotype: The germline gene is not matched at one end of the junction; a read error may be the cause. The CDR3 protein is CSVEGRDYEQCF. For the CDR3, the DNA is TGCAGCGTTGAAGGGAGGGACTACGAGCAGTGCTTC. J is TRBJ2-7 and V is TRBV29-1; TRBD2 matches 7 bases. The CDR3 extends over 12 amino acids. Germline CDR1 and CDR2: SQVTM and ANQGSEA.

In its sample, this clonotype was seen a few times. This chain connects TRBV5-1 to TRBJ1-6; D might be TRBD1 (6 bases). This CDR3 contains 19 residues. Germline CDR1 and CDR2: SGHRS and YFSETQ. Trimming removed 5 bases at V and 0 bases at J, with 21 bases between. CDR3 sequence (DNA): TGCGCCAGCAGACCGGACAGCATAAGCCAGAGCTCCTATAATTCACCCCTCCACTTT. As protein: CASRPDSISQSSYNSPLHF.

V usage is TRBV5-1 and J usage is TRBJ1-4, with D perhaps matching TRBD1 (5 bases). With 4 bases removed from V and 5 bases from J, the gap between germline ends came to 15 bases. The CDR3 spans 15 residues. Germline-derived CDR1 and CDR2 are SGHRS and YFSETQ. CDR3 in DNA: TGCGCCAGCAGCAGAGTTGGAGGGGCGAATGAAAAACTGTTTTTT. Protein: CASSRVGGANEKLFF.

The chain carries TRBV5-1 and TRBJ2-1; D not certain. Per the germline V gene, CDR1 is SGHRS and CDR2 is YFSETQ. Trimming cost V 6 bases and J 0 bases, with 10 bases left between them. The CDR3 runs to 14 residues. In DNA, the CDR3 is TGCGCCAGCAAGATCGGAGACTCCTACAATGAGCAGTTCTTC. Amino acids: CASKIGDSYNEQFF.

This clonotype has just a few counts. The CDR3 nucleotides are TGCAGTGCTAGCCCGGGACTAGCGGCCTGCCAAGAGACCCAGTACTTC. It encodes CSASPGLAACQETQYF. The chain recombines TRBV20-1 with TRBJ2-5; 11 nucleotides agree with TRBD2. This CDR3 is 16 amino acids long. V was clipped by 3 bases and J by 1 base; unmatched bases: 7. The V gene's germline CDR1 is DFQATT and CDR2 SNEGSKA (reference sequence).

The V gene is TRBV28, the J gene TRBJ1-1; a weak D match, TRBD1 (6 bases). Trimming cost V 5 bases and J 0 bases, with 19 bases left between them. This CDR3 region has 17 residues. The germline V gene encodes CDR1 MDHEN and CDR2 SYDVKM. The CDR3: CASSLSPGGVLNTEAFF. CDR3 DNA: TGTGCCAGCAGTCTATCCCCGGGGGGCGTCTTGAACACTGAAGCTTTCTTT.

This rearrangement joins TRBV21-1 to TRBJ2-7. TRBV21-1 is a listed pseudogene. The CDR3 loop spans 12 amino acids. CDR3 region: CASSNDSYEQYF. DNA for the CDR3: TGTGCCAGCAGCAATGACTCCTACGAGCAGTACTTC.

The table lists this clonotype with a few counts. The V and J genes are TRBV7-2 and TRBJ2-1; D unresolved. V was clipped by 0 bases and J by 5 bases, with 5 bases between them. Germline loops: CDR1 SGHTA, CDR2 FQGNSA. This CDR3 contains 13 residues. The CDR3 here is CASSLALHNEQFF. CDR3 in DNA: TGTGCCAGCAGCTTAGCACTGCACAATGAGCAGTTCTTC.

CDR3 nucleotides: TGTGCCAGTTCCCGGGCCCCGGCCGCGGGTGAAAAACTGTTTTTT. This translates into CASSRAPAAGEKLFF. V usage is TRBV19 and J usage is TRBJ1-4; D is ambiguous. V shed 8 bases and J shed 7 bases, with 20 bases lying between them. Germline loops: CDR1 LNHDA, CDR2 SQIVND (reference sequence). The CDR3 runs 15 residues.

This clonotype was observed a handful of times. The chain links TRBV9 to TRBJ2-5, with 8 bases that match TRBD2. The tail of the sequence fits TRBJ2-1 better, so the J call may be wrong. CDR3 length: 13 amino acids. Looked up from germline, CDR1 is SGDLS and CDR2 is YYNGEE. DNA of the CDR3: TGTGCCAGCAGCAGGGGACTAGGCAATGAGCAGTTCTTC. It codes for CASSRGLGNEQFF.